The source of this T cell receptor (beta chain) is a study of blood T cell repertoires in COVID-19. For the study at large: Acute and convalescent COVID-19 specimens originated in the United States, Italy and Spain. PBMCs, B-cell-depleted T cells, or T cells were the source of the cDNA or gDNA that made up the material.

The data were produced by immunoSEQ multiplex PCR, yet TCRdb's version contains in-frame clones alone and is incomplete. This table has approximately 76,000 clones, 82% appearing once. Germline CDR1 is LNHDA and CDR2 is SQIVND (reference sequence). The CDR3 runs to 15 residues. V lost 5 bases and J 2 bases, leaving 15 bases between the germline ends. The specimen sequenced was peripheral blood. The TCR originated in a man over 45 with acute or convalescent COVID-19. The chain recombines TRBV19 with TRBJ1-1, with D maybe TRBD1 (6 bases). The CDR3 loop is CASSVTGTSNTEAFF. The CDR3 nucleotides are TGTGCCAGTAGTGTTACCGGGACAAGTAACACTGAAGCTTTCTTT. The full variable domain, its missing parts supplied by reference TRBV19 and TRBJ1-1, is DGGITQSPKYLFRKEGQNVTLSCEQNLNHDAMYWYRQDPGQGLRLIYYSQIVNDFQKGDIAEGYSVSREKKESFPLTVTSAQKNPTAFYLCASSVTGTSNTEAFFGQGTRLTVV.